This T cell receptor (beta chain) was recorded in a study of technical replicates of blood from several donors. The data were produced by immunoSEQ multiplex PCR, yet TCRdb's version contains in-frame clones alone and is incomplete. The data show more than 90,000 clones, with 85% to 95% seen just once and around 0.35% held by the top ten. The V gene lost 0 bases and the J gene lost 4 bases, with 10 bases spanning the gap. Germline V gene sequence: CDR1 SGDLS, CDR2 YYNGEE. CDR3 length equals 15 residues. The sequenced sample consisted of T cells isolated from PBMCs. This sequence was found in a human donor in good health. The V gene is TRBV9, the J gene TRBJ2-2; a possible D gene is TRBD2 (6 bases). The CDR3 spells CASSVGGEVTGELFF. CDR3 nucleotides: TGTGCCAGCAGCGTAGGAGGGGAGGTCACCGGGGAGCTGTTTTTT.